A selection of T cell receptor beta chains follows, all from one sample in a study of PD-L1 blockade in urothelial cancer. Profiled with immunoSEQ multiplex PCR; TCRdb holds only in-frame clones, not every one. The repertoire includes 55,000 to 70,000 clones, 86% of them detected once, and 2.5% to 3% sits in the top ten. Specimen: PBMCs, collected around atezolizumab (anti-PD-L1) treatment. The receptors derive from a man over 45 with urothelial cancer. CDR3s include the opening cysteine and the closing phenylalanine or tryptophan. The order of the fields is J gene, V gene, clone size, D gene, CDR3 protein, CDR3 DNA. The D gene is left open where the match is weak. For some rows the clone size is stated as once, few or many, or as a class when expanded; others skip it.

>TRBJ2-1|TRBV28|NA|NA
CASSDEKEEEEQFF
TGTGCCAGCAGCGACGAAAAGGAAGAGGAGGAGCAGTTCTTC
>TRBJ1-1|TRBV5-1|NA|NA
CASSLAGYAFF
TGCGCCAGCAGCTTGGCGGGGTACGCTTTCTTT
>TRBJ2-7|TRBV28|NA|TRBD2
CASRASGSYEQYF
TGTGCCAGCAGGGCTAGCGGGAGCTACGAGCAGTACTTC
>TRBJ2-7|TRBV11-3|NA|TRBD2
CASRLYGGSYEQYF
TGTGCCAGCAGGTTATACGGGGGGTCCTACGAGCAGTACTTC
>TRBJ1-1|TRBV29-1|NA|NA
CSVVPTRGTNTEAFF
TGCAGCGTTGTACCCACCCGGGGGACGAACACTGAAGCTTTCTTT
>TRBJ2-2|TRBV4-2|NA|NA
CASSLFATKSTGELFF
TGTGCCAGCAGCCTTTTTGCGACTAAAAGCACCGGGGAGCTGTTTTTT
>TRBJ1-1|TRBV30|once|NA
CAWSVLTEAFF
TGTGCCTGGAGTGTTTTAACTGAAGCTTTCTTT
>TRBJ2-5|TRBV2|NA|NA
CASSEAPGGEETQYF
TGTGCCAGCAGTGAAGCGCCGGGGGGCGAGGAGACCCAGTACTTC
>TRBJ1-1|TRBV28|NA|NA
CASSLARVGGMNTEAFF
TGTGCCAGCAGCTTGGCGCGGGTCGGGGGGATGAACACTGAAGCTTTCTTT
>TRBJ2-1|TRBV30|NA|TRBD2
CAVSGSEQFF
TGTGCCGTTAGCGGGAGTGAGCAGTTCTTC
>TRBJ1-5|TRBV6-5|NA|NA
CASSYRPGEGQPQHF
TGTGCCAGCAGTTACCGCCCGGGGGAAGGGCAGCCCCAGCATTTT
>TRBJ1-1|TRBV6-1|NA|NA
CASSEKWGGNTEAFF
TGTGCCAGCAGTGAAAAGTGGGGCGGGAACACTGAAGCTTTCTTT
>TRBJ2-7|TRBV5-6|few|TRBD2
CASSLDGAGGAYEQYF
TGTGCCAGCAGCTTGGATGGGGCGGGGGGAGCCTACGAGCAGTACTTC
>TRBJ1-1|TRBV4-1|NA|NA
CASSQDQVKTNTEAFF
TGCGCCAGCAGCCAAGATCAGGTCAAGACGAACACTGAAGCTTTCTTT
>TRBJ2-3|TRBV7-3|NA|TRBD2
CASSLGLAGYTDTQYF
TGTGCCAGCAGCCTCGGACTAGCGGGTTACACAGATACGCAGTATTTT
>TRBJ2-1|TRBV10-2|NA|NA
CASKRDMYNEQFF
TGCGCCAGCAAGAGGGATATGTACAATGAGCAGTTCTTC
>TRBJ1-6|TRBV6-5|NA|NA
CASGGRNNSPLHF
TGTGCCAGCGGAGGTCGTAATAATTCACCCCTCCACTTT
>TRBJ2-3|TRBV6-1|NA|TRBD1
CASRRDSYTQYF
TGTGCCAGCAGAAGGGACAGTTATACGCAGTATTTT
>TRBJ2-2|TRBV19|few|TRBD2
CASIRSGRNTGELFF
TGTGCCAGTATTCGTAGCGGGAGAAACACCGGGGAGCTGTTTTTT
>TRBJ1-2|TRBV11-2|NA|NA
CASSPPLSNYGYTF
TGTGCCAGCAGCCCCCCCCTCTCTAACTATGGCTACACCTTC
>TRBJ1-1|TRBV10-3|NA|NA
CAISESGGGEVEAFF
TGTGCCATCAGTGAGTCTGGGGGAGGGGAAGTTGAAGCTTTCTTT
>TRBJ1-1|TRBV10-3|few|NA
CAISESGQTNTEAFF
TGTGCCATCAGTGAGTCGGGACAAACGAACACTGAAGCTTTCTTT
>TRBJ2-5|TRBV7-3|few|NA
CASSLFRSIETQYF
TGTGCCAGCAGCTTATTCCGGAGTATTGAGACCCAGTACTTC
>TRBJ2-2|TRBV19|few|TRBD1
CASSAWSADRGPGGELFF
TGTGCCAGTAGTGCCTGGTCGGCGGACAGGGGGCCGGGCGGGGAGCTGTTTTTT
>TRBJ1-5|TRBV5-8|NA|NA
CASSPQGLGNQPQHF
TGTGCCAGCAGCCCCCAGGGGTTAGGCAATCAGCCCCAGCATTTT
>TRBJ2-3|TRBV19|NA|TRBD2
CASSLGLISTDTQYF
TGTGCCAGCTCCCTGGGACTAATCAGCACAGATACGCAGTATTTT
>TRBJ1-2|TRBV19|NA|NA
CASSIDLRQIVNYGYTF
TGTGCCAGTAGTATAGATCTGAGACAGATCGTTAACTATGGCTACACCTTC
>TRBJ1-1|TRBV6-1|NA|NA
CATQNTEAFF
TGTGCCACCCAGAACACTGAAGCTTTCTTT
>TRBJ1-6|TRBV5-1|NA|TRBD1
CASSLTGTGANSPLHF
TGCGCCAGCAGCTTGACCGGGACAGGGGCTAATTCACCCCTCCACTTT
>TRBJ2-7|TRBV11-3|NA|TRBD1
CASSQGQDYEQYF
TGTGCCAGCAGCCAAGGACAGGACTACGAGCAGTACTTC
>TRBJ2-7|TRBV28|NA|TRBD2
CASSLWGGGTYEQYF
TGTGCCAGCAGTTTATGGGGCGGGGGGACCTACGAGCAGTACTTC
>TRBJ1-6|TRBV14|NA|TRBD1
CASSQGQALGSPLHF
TGTGCCAGCAGCCAGGGACAGGCCCTCGGCTCACCCCTCCACTTT